A single sample gave rise to the 27 T cell receptor beta chains below, sequenced in a study of beta chain features in type 1 diabetes listed by TCRdb under 2018. These receptors have no identified antigens. Library prep was done by the immunoSEQ multiplex PCR assay. All of the isolated RNA was reverse transcribed with the High Capacity cDNA Reverse Transcription Kit, so expressed TCRB transcripts were sequenced. TCRdb mirrors the immuneACCESS table, restricted to in-frame sequences. Some clones are absent from its copies; in checked studies, under half trace to an unresolved V gene, and the reason for the others is unknown. This sample has roughly 700,000 clones in its table, and 13% of those were observed once. The ten largest clonotypes hold roughly 0.022% of the sample. Beyond this particular receptor, the publication reports: A moderate but significant shortening of TCRB CDR3 length was observed in type 1 diabetes patients in all four CD4+ subsets.

Sequencing was done on a sample of naive CD4+ T cells from blood. The sample's cell subset or site, from its label and the paper: true naive CD4+ T cells. The receptors here all came from a man aged 18 to 30 with type 1 diabetes.

This chain joins TRBV18 and TRBJ1-1; D gene ambiguous. V lost 6 bases and J lost 1, with 12 bases in between. CDR1 is KGHSH and CDR2 is LQKENI in the germline V gene. The CDR3 loop spans 14 amino acids. This CDR3 reads CASSPKPKNTEAFF. The CDR3 DNA follows: TGTGCCAGCTCCCCTAAACCGAAGAACACTGAAGCTTTCTTT.

As for this clone: Other DNA sequences in this specimen translate into the identical CDR3. The J gene is TRBJ2-5, the V gene TRBV6-5; a possible D gene is TRBD1 (6 bases). Germline V gene data show CDR1 as MNHEY and CDR2 as SVGAGI. Trimming pared 2 bases from V and 2 bases from J, leaving 9 bases between. The CDR3 has 14 amino acids. The CDR3 is CASSYAGTQETQYF. In nucleotides, the CDR3 is TGTGCCAGCAGTTACGCCGGGACACAAGAGACCCAGTACTTC.

With respect to this clone: The sample has other DNA sequences that encode this CDR3 too. The chain combines TRBV7-2 with TRBJ2-2; D remains ambiguous. Germline-derived CDR1 and CDR2 are SGHTA and FQGNSA. V was trimmed by 1 base and J by 7 bases, leaving 4 bases between them. The CDR3 is made up of 12 amino acids. CDR3 sequence (DNA): TGTGCCAGCAGCTTAGAGATCGGGGAGCTGTTTTTT. Its translation is CASSLEIGELFF. Filled out from reference TRBV7-2 and TRBJ2-2, the complete variable domain reads GAGVSQSPSNKVTEKGKDVELRCDPISGHTALYWYRQSLGQGLEFLIYFQGNSAPDKSGLPSDRFSAERTGGSVSTLTIQRTQQEDSAVYLCASSLEIGELFFGEGSRLTVL.

This sequence joins TRBV30 and TRBJ1-2; D gene ambiguous. The V gene's germline CDR1 is GTSNPN and CDR2 SVGIG (reference sequence). V lost 2 bases and J 3 bases, leaving 7 bases between the germline ends. The CDR3 consists of 12 residues. In DNA form, the CDR3 reads TGTGCCTGGAGTATATGGGACTATGGCTACACCTTC. It translates to CAWSIWDYGYTF.

The chain carries TRBV29-1 and TRBJ2-7; 8 positions match TRBD2. The CDR3 is made up of 13 amino acids. Per the germline V gene, CDR1 is SQVTM and CDR2 is ANQGSEA. The V gene end was trimmed by 6 bases and the J gene end by 5 bases; junction bases not matched to a gene: 9. The CDR3 is CSVDIRGGDEQYF. CDR3 DNA: TGCAGCGTCGACATACGGGGGGGCGACGAGCAGTACTTC.

V and J are TRBV30 and TRBJ2-7; D assignment may be TRBD1 or TRBD2 (5 bases each). This CDR3 spans 12 amino acids. Germline V gene lookup returns CDR1 GTSNPN and CDR2 SVGIG (reference sequence). The V gene lost 1 base and the J gene lost 6 bases, with 10 bases spanning the gap. DNA of the CDR3: TGTGCCTGGAGTGCGGGGACGGTCGAGCAGTACTTC. Protein sequence: CAWSAGTVEQYF. Variable domain in full (rest from reference TRBV30 and TRBJ2-7): SQTIHQWPATLVQPVGSPLSLECTVEGTSNPNLYWYRQAAGRGLQLLFYSVGIGQISSEVPQNLSASRPQDRQFILSSKKLLLSDSGFYLCAWSAGTVEQYFGPGTRLTVT.

This clone was detected only once. This CDR3 is CAWGSQNSNQPQHF. As DNA, the CDR3 is TGTGCCTGGGGATCACAGAATAGCAATCAGCCCCAGCATTTT. This sequence joins TRBV30 and TRBJ1-5, with D uncertain. CDR1 GTSNPN and CDR2 SVGIG come from the germline V gene (reference sequence). The ends were cut back, 5 bases at V and 0 bases at J, with 11 bases in the middle. This CDR3 contains 14 residues.

The chain employs TRBV30 and TRBJ2-5, with unresolved D. Germline V lookup: CDR1 GTSNPN, CDR2 SVGIG (reference sequence). This CDR3 region has 14 residues. With 1 base removed from V and 2 bases from J, the gap between germline ends came to 11 bases. CDR3 loop: CAWSGVRAQETQYF. As DNA, the CDR3 is TGTGCCTGGAGTGGGGTAAGGGCACAAGAGACCCAGTACTTC.

This clone has more than one count but fewer than ten. V is TRBV30 and J is TRBJ1-2, with a weak D call TRBD1 (5 bases). Deletions cut 4 bases from V and 3 bases from J, with 6 bases between. Germline V gene lookup returns CDR1 GTSNPN and CDR2 SVGIG (reference sequence). The CDR3 contains 11 residues. The CDR3 spells CAWTGDYGYTF. CDR3 coding DNA: TGTGCCTGGACGGGGGACTATGGCTACACCTTC.

The V gene is TRBV9, the J gene TRBJ2-3, with 7 bases aligning to TRBD2. The germline V gene has CDR1 SGDLS and CDR2 YYNGEE. V shed 2 bases, J shed 1 base, and the junction held 4 bases outside the gene matches. The CDR3 sequence is 15 residues long. The CDR3 DNA is TGTGCCAGCAGCGTCTGGGGGGGAGGCACAGATACGCAGTATTTT. It encodes CASSVWGGGTDTQYF.

This clone showed up just a few times. This chain joins TRBV30 and TRBJ1-3; 8 nucleotides align to TRBD1. V lost 1 base and J lost 5; bases outside the gene matches: 1. CDR1 is GTSNPN, CDR2 SVGIG, per germline (reference sequence). The CDR3 covers 13 residues. The CDR3 loop is CAWSGQGRNTIYF. The CDR3 DNA is TGTGCCTGGAGTGGACAGGGGAGAAACACCATATATTTT.

The rearrangement joins TRBV2 to TRBJ1-1; tentatively, D is TRBD1 (5 bases). This CDR3 is 15 amino acids long. The ends were cut back, 0 bases at V and 6 bases at J, with 14 bases in the middle. CDR1 and CDR2 from the germline V gene are SNHLY and FYNNEI. The CDR3 spells CASSEAGGQNPEAFF. DNA of the CDR3: TGTGCCAGCAGTGAAGCGGGGGGTCAAAACCCTGAAGCTTTCTTT.

The CDR3 DNA is TGTGCCAGCTCACCACCGGGACAGGGGGACAATGAGCAGTTCTTC. Its translation: CASSPPGQGDNEQFF. J is TRBJ2-1 and V is TRBV18; 11 nucleotides line up with TRBD1. Germline-derived CDR1 and CDR2 are KGHSH and LQKENI. V shed 0 bases, J shed 5 bases, and the junction held 0 bases outside the gene matches. The CDR3 is made up of 15 amino acids.

V is TRBV2 and J is TRBJ2-1, with 12 bases aligning to TRBD2. This CDR3 has 14 amino acids. The germline V gene has CDR1 SNHLY and CDR2 FYNNEI. V was clipped by 6 bases and J by 7 bases; unmatched bases: 4. CDR3 DNA sequence: TGTGCCAGCAGCTGGACTAGCGGGGAAAATGAGCAGTTCTTC. Protein sequence: CASSWTSGENEQFF.

Comment on this clone: The identical CDR3 is also encoded by other nucleotide sequences in the sample. The chain has TRBV9 and TRBJ1-2, with unresolved D. Per germline, CDR1 SGDLS and CDR2 YYNGEE. The CDR3 runs to 14 residues. Trimming removed 0 bases at V and 4 bases at J, with 10 bases between. The CDR3: CASSVEAGSYGYTF. The CDR3 DNA is TGTGCCAGCAGCGTAGAAGCGGGGAGCTATGGCTACACCTTC. The full variable domain, completed using reference TRBV9 and TRBJ1-2, is DSGVTQTPKHLITATGQRVTLRCSPRSGDLSVYWYQQSLDQGLQFLIQYYNGEERAKGNILERFSAQQFPDLHSELNLSSLELGDSALYFCASSVEAGSYGYTFGSGTRLTVV.

This chain joins TRBV4-2 and TRBJ1-2; D ambiguous. Deletions cut 4 bases from V and 1 base from J, with 16 bases between. Germline V gene lookup returns CDR1 LGHNA and CDR2 YNFKEQ. This CDR3 comprises 16 residues. CDR3 sequence: CASSPGAQTINYGYTF. CDR3 nucleotide sequence: TGTGCCAGCAGCCCCGGTGCCCAGACAATTAACTATGGCTACACCTTC.

The chain carries TRBV5-1 and TRBJ2-3; TRBD2 aligns across 12 bases. Germline V lookup: CDR1 SGHRS, CDR2 YFSETQ. The ends lost 2 bases at V and 2 bases at J; junction bases unmatched: 3. This CDR3 comprises 16 residues. The CDR3 loop reads CASSFRLAGDTDTQYF. The CDR3 DNA is TGCGCCAGCAGCTTCCGACTAGCGGGGGACACAGATACGCAGTATTTT.

The V call is TRBV28, the J call TRBJ1-6; unclear D gene. The V and J ends lost 1 base and 2 bases respectively, with 12 bases between them. The CDR3 contains 17 residues. The V gene's germline CDR1 is MDHEN and CDR2 SYDVKM. CDR3 sequence (DNA): TGTGCCAGCAGTTTATATCAGACTACGGCCTATAATTCACCCCTCCACTTT. Its protein product is CASSLYQTTAYNSPLHF.

This chain joins TRBV9 and TRBJ2-7; 10 bases line up with TRBD1. CDR1 is SGDLS and CDR2 is YYNGEE in the germline V gene. CDR3 length: 15 residues. Unmatched junction bases numbered 4, after V lost 3 bases and J lost 1 base. CDR3 protein: CASSEGQGDSYEQYF. CDR3 coding DNA: TGTGCCAGCAGCGAAGGACAGGGGGATTCCTACGAGCAGTACTTC. Using reference TRBV9 and TRBJ2-7 for the parts outside the CDR3, the full variable domain is DSGVTQTPKHLITATGQRVTLRCSPRSGDLSVYWYQQSLDQGLQFLIQYYNGEERAKGNILERFSAQQFPDLHSELNLSSLELGDSALYFCASSEGQGDSYEQYFGPGTRLTVT.

V is TRBV5-4 and J is TRBJ2-6, with unresolved D. The CDR3 contains 18 residues. V was cut by 2 bases and J by 0 bases, with 15 bases left in between. Looked up from germline, CDR1 is SGHNT and CDR2 is YYREEE (reference sequence). The CDR3 loop is CASSLTQVSRSGANVLTF. Written as DNA, the CDR3 is TGTGCCAGCAGCTTAACCCAGGTGTCGCGCTCTGGGGCCAACGTCCTGACTTTC.

The V call is TRBV25-1, the J call TRBJ1-3; TRBD1 matches at 8 bases. The CDR3 is 17 residues long. With 4 bases clipped from V and 3 bases from J, the junction kept 11 bases outside the gene matches. The germline V gene encodes CDR1 MGHDK and CDR2 SYGVNS. The CDR3: CASSGFIGQGFGNTIYF. The DNA for the CDR3 is TGTGCCAGCAGTGGGTTCATAGGACAGGGCTTTGGAAACACCATATATTTT. Combining the CDR3 with reference TRBV25-1 and TRBJ1-3 gives the whole variable domain EADIYQTPRYLVIGTGKKITLECSQTMGHDKMYWYQQDPGMELHLIHYSYGVNSTEKGDLSSESTVSRIRTEHFPLTLESARPSHTSQYLCASSGFIGQGFGNTIYFGEGSWLTVV.

The chain links TRBV6-1 to TRBJ2-3; no definite D call. Germline V gives CDR1 MNHNS, CDR2 SASEGT. The length of the CDR3 is 14 residues. With 5 bases removed from V and 5 bases from J, the gap between germline ends came to 14 bases. This CDR3 reads CASSLRFTGDTQYF. The CDR3 coding sequence is TGTGCCAGCAGTTTAAGATTTACTGGAGATACGCAGTATTTT.

The chain employs TRBV2 and TRBJ1-2; tentatively, D is TRBD1 (6 bases). Germline V CDR1 and CDR2: SNHLY, FYNNEI. V was shortened by 6 bases and J by 5 bases, with 7 bases between the two germline ends. This CDR3 has 11 amino acids. CDR3 amino acids: CASRDRYGYTF. CDR3 bases: TGTGCCAGCAGGGACAGATATGGCTACACCTTC.

This chain joins TRBV10-3 and TRBJ2-2; D might be TRBD1 (5 bases). This CDR3 region has 14 residues. V was shortened by 4 bases and J by 3 bases, with 9 bases between the two germline ends. Germline V gene sequence: CDR1 ENHRY, CDR2 SYGVKD. CDR3 bases: TGTGCCATCAGTGGCAGGGTGGACACCGGGGAGCTGTTTTTT. It is translated as CAISGRVDTGELFF.

This clone was seen a few times. The chain uses TRBV29-1 and TRBJ1-5; perhaps TRBD1 as D (6 bases). Trimming took off 5 bases at V and 2 bases at J, with 13 bases between the two ends. This CDR3 has 14 amino acids. The germline V gene encodes CDR1 SQVTM and CDR2 ANQGSEA. The CDR3 DNA sequence: TGCAGCGTTACGACAGGATCTCGCAATCAGCCCCAGCATTTT. This sequence encodes CSVTTGSRNQPQHF. The whole variable domain, filled in from reference TRBV29-1 and TRBJ1-5, reads SAVISQKPSRDICQRGTSLTIQCQVDSQVTMMFWYRQQPGQSLTLIATANQGSEATYESGFVIDKFPISRPNLTFSTLTVSNMSPEDSSIYLCSVTTGSRNQPQHFGDGTRLSIL.

The chain is built from TRBV7-9 and TRBJ1-1, with D hard to call. CDR3 size: 12 residues. Germline assignment: CDR1 SEHNR and CDR2 FQNEAQ (reference sequence). The CDR3 DNA reads TGTGCGACGACCCAGATGAACACTGAAGCTTTCTTT. Protein: CATTQMNTEAFF.

The chain uses TRBV5-4 and TRBJ2-7; D may correspond to TRBD1 or TRBD2 (5 bases each). Between the trimmed V and J ends, which lost 0 bases and 2 bases, there was a span of 21 bases. This CDR3 is 18 amino acids long. CDR1 and CDR2 from the germline V gene are SGHNT and YYREEE (reference sequence). The CDR3 DNA reads TGTGCCAGCAGCTTGGACGCGGGTCCAGGGACGGTAACCTACGAGCAGTACTTC. Its protein product is CASSLDAGPGTVTYEQYF.